The 13 T cell receptor beta chains below were found in one sample sequenced in a study of T cells in Graves' hyperthyroidism and ophthalmopathy. Amplification of TCR beta CDR3 regions used RNA as the template. When the TCR CDR3 underwent first-round RT-PCR, the HTBI primer set was used. MiXCR was run by TCRdb on the multiplex PCR reads, yielding one entry per CDR3 protein. Of around 300,000 distinct CDR3 sequences detected, roughly an eighth appear once; the ten largest clones hold 30% to 40%. Source material: blood. The receptors come from a woman between 40 and 50 years old with Graves' ophthalmopathy.

This clonotype came up many times. V usage is TRBV2 and J usage is TRBJ2-7; 8 bases are shared with TRBD1. The CDR3 runs 12 residues. Germline assignment: CDR1 SNHLY and CDR2 FYNNEI. With V trimmed by 8 bases and J by 5 bases, 5 bases remained unmatched. CDR3 coding DNA: TGTGCCAGCTTAGGACAGGGCAACGAGCAGTACTTC. This sequence encodes CASLGQGNEQYF.

The rearrangement links TRBV3-1 to TRBJ2-7, with a possible D match to TRBD2 (6 bases). CDR1 is LGHDT and CDR2 is YNNKEL in the germline V gene (reference sequence). The CDR3 has 16 residues. Trimming cost V 3 bases and J 0 bases, with 15 bases left between them. In nucleotides, the CDR3 is TGTGCCAGCAGCCAGCGTGGCGGGGCAAGCTCCTACGAGCAGTACTTC. Residues: CASSQRGGASSYEQYF.

This clonotype was detected ten times or more. The CDR3 is CSARDGLAQKEEQYF. CDR3 DNA sequence: TGCAGTGCTAGAGACGGGCTAGCCCAGAAGGAAGAGCAGTACTTC. The chain is built from TRBV20-1 and TRBJ2-7; D possibly corresponds to TRBD2 (5 bases). Between the trimmed V and J ends, which lost 0 bases and 7 bases, there was a span of 19 bases. Germline CDR1 DFQATT, CDR2 SNEGSKA (reference sequence). The CDR3 runs 15 residues.

This clonotype was detected many times. V gene TRBV6-1 combines with J gene TRBJ2-3, with 11 nucleotides matching TRBD2. The CDR3 consists of 14 residues. V was clipped by 8 bases and J by 1 base; unmatched bases: 2. From germline, CDR1 is MNHNS and CDR2 SASEGT. The CDR3 sequence: CASQTSGGTDTQYF. The CDR3 DNA sequence: TGTGCCAGCCAGACTAGCGGGGGCACAGATACGCAGTATTTT.

The chain joins TRBV18 to TRBJ2-2; D ambiguous. Germline CDR1 is KGHSH and CDR2 is LQKENI. CDR3 length equals 16 residues. Between the trimmed V and J ends, which lost 0 bases and 2 bases, there was a span of 10 bases. The CDR3 sequence is CASSPPRGVNTGELFF. DNA for the CDR3: TGTGCCAGCTCACCACCTCGTGGGGTAAACACCGGGGAGCTGTTTTTT.

This clonotype was counted at least ten times. The chain uses TRBV2 and TRBJ1-6; TRBD1 might be the D (6 bases). CDR1 is SNHLY and CDR2 is FYNNEI in the germline V gene. The CDR3 has 14 residues. V was trimmed by 5 bases and J by 9 bases, leaving 14 bases between them. This CDR3 reads CASSIEGVTSPLHF. The CDR3 bases are TGTGCCAGCAGTATAGAGGGGGTTACTTCACCCCTCCACTTT.

This clonotype has a handful of counts. The V and J genes are TRBV7-9 and TRBJ1-6; tentative D call: TRBD1 (6 bases). Trimming left V 5 bases short and J 8 bases short, with 19 bases between. CDR3 length: 16 residues. In germline, CDR1 is SEHNR, CDR2 FQNEAQ (reference sequence). CDR3 in amino acids: CASSPGLTTGYSPLHF. The CDR3 region has the DNA TGTGCCAGCAGCCCGGGCCTTACGACAGGATATTCACCCCTCCACTTT.

The table lists this clonotype with many counts. The chain's CDR3 is CSAAPTVGEGYTF. The CDR3 region has the DNA TGCAGTGCTGCCCCTACGGTGGGGGAAGGCTACACCTTC. V and J are TRBV20-1 and TRBJ1-2; TRBD1 is a possible D gene (5 bases). V was pared by 5 bases and J by 8 bases, with 18 bases between. Germline V gene sequence: CDR1 DFQATT, CDR2 SNEGSKA (reference sequence). This CDR3 region has 13 residues.

The table lists this clonotype with many counts. The rearrangement uses TRBV18 and TRBJ1-2; D gene ambiguous. The germline V and J ends were trimmed by 2 bases and 7 bases, with 11 bases remaining between them. Germline CDR1 reads KGHSH; CDR2 reads LQKENI. The CDR3 consists of 13 residues. This chain's CDR3 is CASSPMSQGGYTF. CDR3 nucleotides: TGTGCCAGCTCACCAATGAGTCAAGGTGGCTACACCTTC.

In its sample, this clonotype was seen many times. This chain connects TRBV20-1 to TRBJ1-5; tentative D call: TRBD1 (6 bases). V was clipped by 6 bases and J by 6 bases, with 21 bases between them. The CDR3 sequence is 15 residues long. The V gene's germline CDR1 is DFQATT and CDR2 SNEGSKA (reference sequence). The CDR3 DNA reads TGCAGTGCCAGAAGGGGGTTGGCGGGTGCTCAGCCCCAGCATTTT. Translation: CSARRGLAGAQPQHF.

The chain joins TRBV5-4 to TRBJ1-2; 10 bases line up with TRBD1. This CDR3 is 16 amino acids long. Germline CDR1 is SGHNT and CDR2 is YYREEE (reference sequence). After removal of 2 bases from V and 2 bases from J, the junction contained 6 bases not matched to a gene. CDR3 residues: CASSFGDRGPNYGYTF. The CDR3 DNA reads TGTGCCAGCAGCTTCGGTGACAGGGGGCCGAACTATGGCTACACCTTC.

In this sample, this clonotype turned up many times. The rearrangement uses TRBV15 and TRBJ1-2, with D tentatively TRBD1 (6 bases). This CDR3 is built from 14 residues. Germline assignment: CDR1 LNHNV and CDR2 YYDKDF (reference sequence). Trimming took 3 bases from V and 4 from J, leaving 12 bases between them. CDR3 protein: CATSRGATAYGYTF. The CDR3 bases are TGTGCCACCAGCAGGGGGGCGACAGCCTATGGCTACACCTTC.

In its sample, this clonotype was seen many times. This sequence joins TRBV12-3 or TRBV12-4 and TRBJ2-6; D might be TRBD1 (5 bases). The V end lost 4 bases, the J end lost 4 bases, and 11 bases lay between the germline ends. CDR3 length equals 15 residues. The CDR3 sequence is CASSSTVTGANVLTF. As DNA, the CDR3 is TGTGCCAGCAGTTCGACAGTTACCGGGGCCAACGTCCTGACTTTC.